Shown below are 25 T cell receptor beta chains from a single sample sequenced in a study of control samples from healthy donors and cancer patients. Sequencing used immunoSEQ multiplex PCR; TCRdb keeps in-frame clones, though not all of them. The table shows approximately 150,000 clones, with 94% occurring only once. Sequences were obtained from blood. The receptors derive from a woman under 30 in good health.

V is TRBV11-3 and J is TRBJ2-3; 10 positions match TRBD2. The CDR3 sequence is 16 residues long. J gave up 5 bases and V 1 base, and 6 bases lay outside the gene matches. CDR1 and CDR2 (germline): SGHNT, YENEEA. DNA of the CDR3: TGTGCCAGCAGCTTAGGGGCTAGCGGGGGACAAGATACGCAGTATTTT. Translating gives CASSLGASGGQDTQYF.

This chain links TRBV7-8 with TRBJ1-3, with D uncertain. The V gene lost 6 bases and the J gene lost 0 bases, with 12 bases spanning the gap. The CDR3 contains 15 residues. In germline, CDR1 is SGHVS, CDR2 FQNEAQ. The CDR3: CASSPVYSSGNTIYF. In DNA, the CDR3 is TGTGCCAGCAGTCCAGTCTATTCCTCTGGAAACACCATATATTTT. Based on the CDR3 plus reference TRBV7-8 and TRBJ1-3, the full variable domain is GAGVSQSPRYKVAKRGQDVALRCDPISGHVSLFWYQQALGQGPEFLTYFQNEAQLDKSGLPSDRFFAERPEGSVSTLKIQRTQQEDSAVYLCASSPVYSSGNTIYFGEGSWLTVV.

The J gene is TRBJ1-1, the V gene TRBV7-9; 10 bases agree with TRBD1. With V trimmed by 6 bases and J by 7 bases, 11 bases remained unmatched. CDR1 SEHNR and CDR2 FQNEAQ come from the germline V gene (reference sequence). The CDR3 has 15 residues. CDR3: CASRLLSGTGVEAFF. The DNA of the CDR3 is TGTGCCAGCAGACTACTTTCCGGGACAGGGGTTGAAGCTTTCTTT.

The genes are TRBV6-5 and TRBJ1-1; D gene ambiguous. The CDR3 is 13 residues long. Germline V gene data show CDR1 as MNHEY and CDR2 as SVGAGI. V was shortened by 2 bases and J by 4 bases, with 8 bases between the two germline ends. The CDR3 is CASSYEGSTEAFF. The CDR3 nucleotides are TGTGCCAGCAGTTACGAAGGGAGCACTGAAGCTTTCTTT.

This chain joins TRBV2 and TRBJ2-4; TRBD1 is a possible D gene (5 bases). The CDR3 runs to 14 residues. V gave up 2 bases and J gave up 8 bases, with 13 bases separating them. Per germline, CDR1 SNHLY and CDR2 FYNNEI. The CDR3 region has the DNA TGTGCCAGCAGTGAACAGGGCAGGGCGGACATTCAGTACTTC. Residues: CASSEQGRADIQYF.

The chain employs TRBV15 and TRBJ2-5, with D possibly matching TRBD2 (6 bases). Germline V CDR1 and CDR2: LNHNV, YYDKDF (reference sequence). This CDR3 has 14 residues. Trimming stripped 1 base from V and 2 bases from J, with 8 bases between. The CDR3 reads CATSRAGLQETQYF. Here the CDR3 DNA reads TGTGCCACCAGCAGAGCGGGACTTCAAGAGACCCAGTACTTC.

The chain employs TRBV7-2 and TRBJ1-5, with unresolved D. The CDR3 has 16 amino acids. Germline V gives CDR1 SGHTA, CDR2 FQGNSA. The V end lost 1 base, the J end lost 5 bases, and 15 bases lay between the germline ends. CDR3 amino acids: CASSLVSGGLHQPQHF. The CDR3 nucleotides read TGTGCCAGCAGCTTAGTGTCAGGAGGGCTGCATCAGCCCCAGCATTTT.

This clone was seen a single time. The chain links TRBV19 to TRBJ2-1; D unclear. V dropped 3 bases and J dropped 7 bases, with 10 bases sitting between them. The germline V gene encodes CDR1 LNHDA and CDR2 SQIVND (reference sequence). CDR3 length: 13 residues. CDR3 DNA: TGTGCCAGTAGTATGAGTCGGGTTAATGAGCAGTTCTTC. Amino acids: CASSMSRVNEQFF.

This clone has only one observation. The J gene is TRBJ2-6, the V gene TRBV19; D gene ambiguous. CDR3 length: 15 amino acids. In germline, CDR1 is LNHDA, CDR2 SQIVND (reference sequence). Trimming stripped 4 bases from V and 0 bases from J, with 7 bases between. CDR3 bases: TGTGCCAGTAGTACAGATCGCTCTGGGGCCAACGTCCTGACTTTC. Amino acid sequence: CASSTDRSGANVLTF. The complete variable domain, with remaining parts taken from reference TRBV19 and TRBJ2-6, reads DGGITQSPKYLFRKEGQNVTLSCEQNLNHDAMYWYRQDPGQGLRLIYYSQIVNDFQKGDIAEGYSVSREKKESFPLTVTSAQKNPTAFYLCASSTDRSGANVLTFGAGSRLTVL.

This clone was observed a handful of times. The chain uses TRBV28 and TRBJ1-5; D may be TRBD1 (5 bases). The V and J ends lost 6 bases and 2 bases respectively, with 5 bases between them. The CDR3 sequence is 12 residues long. Germline V lookup: CDR1 MDHEN, CDR2 SYDVKM. The CDR3 region is CASRTGNQPQHF. CDR3 nucleotide sequence: TGTGCCAGCAGGACAGGCAATCAGCCCCAGCATTTT. Full variable domain (remainder filled in from reference TRBV28 and TRBJ1-5): DVKVTQSSRYLVKRTGEKVFLECVQDMDHENMFWYRQDPGLGLRLIYFSYDVKMKEKGDIPEGYSVSREKKERFSLILESASTNQTSMYLCASRTGNQPQHFGDGTRLSIL.

The chain uses TRBV5-6 and TRBJ1-5; D gene ambiguous. The CDR3 has 13 amino acids. V was clipped by 5 bases and J by 6 bases, with 12 bases between them. Germline CDR1 reads SGHDT; CDR2 reads YYEEEE. The CDR3 DNA follows: TGTGCCAGCAGTCCAGGAAGCGGTCAGCCCCAGCATTTT. Protein sequence: CASSPGSGQPQHF.

V gene TRBV28 combines with J gene TRBJ1-4, with TRBD1 matching over 12 bases. Germline V gene lookup returns CDR1 MDHEN and CDR2 SYDVKM. This CDR3 region has 15 residues. The V gene end was trimmed by 8 bases and the J gene end by 8 bases; junction bases not matched to a gene: 9. CDR3 residues: CASSGQGAMGEKLFF. The CDR3 nucleotides read TGTGCCAGCTCGGGACAGGGGGCGATGGGAGAAAAACTGTTTTTT.

This rearrangement joins TRBV9 to TRBJ2-3, with unresolved D. Trimming cost V 3 bases and J 2 bases, with 4 bases left between them. Germline V gene sequence: CDR1 SGDLS, CDR2 YYNGEE. The CDR3 is 12 amino acids. The CDR3 loop is CASSAITDTQYF. Written as DNA, the CDR3 is TGTGCCAGCAGCGCCATCACAGATACGCAGTATTTT. The full variable domain, completed using reference TRBV9 and TRBJ2-3, is DSGVTQTPKHLITATGQRVTLRCSPRSGDLSVYWYQQSLDQGLQFLIQYYNGEERAKGNILERFSAQQFPDLHSELNLSSLELGDSALYFCASSAITDTQYFGPGTRLTVL.

This rearrangement joins TRBV18 to TRBJ2-5, with 9 bases lining up with TRBD2. The junction had 8 bases not matched to a gene; V was cut back by 2 bases and J by 7 bases. The CDR3 spans 15 residues. The germline V gene has CDR1 KGHSH and CDR2 LQKENI. The CDR3 coding sequence is TGTGCCAGCTCACCAACCCGGACTAGCGCCAGGACCCAGTACTTC. Its protein product is CASSPTRTSARTQYF.

The chain uses TRBV10-3 and TRBJ1-1; a weak D match, TRBD1 (5 bases). The CDR3 contains 14 residues. From germline, CDR1 is ENHRY and CDR2 SYGVKD. V was trimmed by 7 bases and J by 1 base, leaving 13 bases between them. In nucleotides, the CDR3 is TGTGCCATCAAACGGGGACTTCAGAACACTGAAGCTTTCTTT. Protein sequence: CAIKRGLQNTEAFF.

The rearrangement joins TRBV19 to TRBJ1-2, with D hard to call. The CDR3 is 15 residues long. Germline lookup yields CDR1 LNHDA and CDR2 SQIVND (reference sequence). Trimming pared 3 bases from V and 4 bases from J, leaving 15 bases between. The CDR3 DNA follows: TGTGCCAGTAGTATGCTCAGTCCTATACCCTATGGCTACACCTTC. Translated: CASSMLSPIPYGYTF. The full variable domain, with the rest looked up from reference TRBV19 and TRBJ1-2, is DGGITQSPKYLFRKEGQNVTLSCEQNLNHDAMYWYRQDPGQGLRLIYYSQIVNDFQKGDIAEGYSVSREKKESFPLTVTSAQKNPTAFYLCASSMLSPIPYGYTFGSGTRLTVV.

V gene TRBV27 combines with J gene TRBJ2-2, with TRBD1 as a possible D gene (7 bases). The CDR3 is 14 amino acids. Trimming left V 4 bases short and J 5 bases short, with 11 bases between. Germline CDR1 MNHEY, CDR2 SMNVEV (reference sequence). The CDR3 DNA reads TGTGCCAGCAGTTACAGGGGAGGAACCGGGGAGCTGTTTTTT. This translates into CASSYRGGTGELFF.

The rearrangement uses TRBV5-5 and TRBJ1-1, with D uncertain. The CDR3 covers 16 residues. In germline, CDR1 is SGHKS, CDR2 YYEKEE (reference sequence). V lost 5 bases, J lost 3 bases, and 20 bases lay in between. Here the CDR3 reads CASRANGRLGYTEAFF. The CDR3 DNA reads TGTGCCAGCAGAGCAAACGGGAGACTGGGTTACACTGAAGCTTTCTTT.

The rearrangement uses TRBV7-2 and TRBJ1-1; no clear D. CDR1 and CDR2 from the germline V gene are SGHTA and FQGNSA. The V end lost 5 bases, the J end lost 0 bases, and 10 bases lay between the germline ends. The length of the CDR3 is 14 residues. In DNA form, the CDR3 reads TGTGCCAGCAGCCCACTTCCTTTGAACACTGAAGCTTTCTTT. Protein product: CASSPLPLNTEAFF.

The chain carries TRBV19 and TRBJ1-2; D may be TRBD1 (5 bases). CDR3 length equals 13 residues. Germline lookup yields CDR1 LNHDA and CDR2 SQIVND (reference sequence). Trimming left V 7 bases short and J 7 bases short, with 16 bases between. Here the CDR3 DNA reads TGTGCCAGTACCATGTCCAGGGATGGTGGCTACACCTTC. Translating gives CASTMSRDGGYTF.

To note about this clone: The DNA is left out, because the CDR3 cannot be placed on it with certainty; the CDR3 is given as TCRdb lists it. V usage is TRBV29-1 and J usage is TRBJ1-2; the table gives TRBD1 as D, unverified against the DNA. CDR1 SQVTM and CDR2 ANQGSEA come from the germline V gene. The CDR3 length is 12 residues, termini included. CDR3 sequence reads: CSVVGQGSGHTF.

V and J are TRBV6-2 or TRBV6-3 and TRBJ1-2, with a tentative D call TRBD1 (6 bases). V lost 6 bases to trimming and J lost 4 bases, with 15 bases between them. The V gene's germline CDR1 is MNHEY and CDR2 SVGEGT. This CDR3 region has 14 residues. This CDR3 is CASSDQGPVYGYTF. DNA of the CDR3: TGTGCCAGCAGCGATCAGGGGCCTGTCTATGGCTACACCTTC.

The CDR3 coding sequence is TGTGCCAGCAGCTTAGTTGGGACTAGCGGCGGCTACGAGCAGTACTTC. This gives the protein CASSLVGTSGGYEQYF. This chain uses TRBV11-1 with TRBJ2-7, with 11 bases lining up with TRBD2. Germline V gives CDR1 SGHAT, CDR2 FQDESV (reference sequence). There are 16 residues in the CDR3. V trimming: 1 base; J trimming: 3 bases; junction bases outside the gene matches: 5.

CDR3 loop: CASSLGGQGAVDTQYF. The CDR3 DNA follows: TGTGCCAGCAGCTTAGGCGGACAGGGGGCTGTAGATACGCAGTATTTT. The V call is TRBV13, the J call TRBJ2-3, with 11 bases identical to TRBD1. The CDR3 extends over 16 amino acids. The V gene end was trimmed by 0 bases and the J gene end by 5 bases; junction bases not matched to a gene: 4. Germline CDR1 PRHDT, CDR2 FYEKMQ (reference sequence).

CDR3 sequence reads: CASSQYGLTNEQFF. The DNA for the CDR3 is TGTGCCAGCAGCCAATACGGCCTGACCAATGAGCAGTTCTTC. V and J are TRBV14 and TRBJ2-1; D remains ambiguous. The CDR3 runs 14 residues. Germline V gene lookup returns CDR1 SGHDN and CDR2 FVKESK. V gave up 2 bases and J gave up 6 bases, with 11 bases separating them.